This TCR beta chain was recovered during a study of T cell responses to AZD1222 COVID-19 vaccine. Study context: The analysis combined second doses at about 4 or about 12 weeks. The study's findings and limits: Clonal diversity may have been underestimated, and the donors were mostly white British, with more females than males. Among vaccine-associated CD4 TCRs, coverage spanned spike, with dominance at 160-218 and 743-854. The number of AZD1222 recipients seropositive at baseline was only five to seven.

The junction had 7 bases not matched to a gene; V was cut back by 5 bases and J by 9 bases. CDR3 length equals 13 residues. Germline CDR1 MNHEY, CDR2 SVGAGI. Libraries were prepared by immunoSEQ multiplex PCR; TCRdb keeps only in-frame clonotypes and omits some of them. The table has over 100,000 clones, approximately 92% seen once. A word on this clone: Its target is not known.

The source of this sequence is an adult in good health. J is TRBJ2-7 and V is TRBV6-5, with TRBD1 matching 10 bases. The starting material was peripheral blood, obtained on day 0 of AZD1222 vaccination. The CDR3 DNA reads as TGTGCCAGCAGTCACCAGACAGGGGGCCGGCAGTACTTC. Translation gives CASSHQTGGRQYF.